This T cell receptor beta chain emerged from a study of blood T cell repertoires in COVID-19. Looking at the study overall: The United States, Italy and Spain provided the acute and convalescent COVID-19 samples.

Authors' processing steps: It was from reference gene primer amplification that nucleated cell counts were estimated. TCRdb keeps only in-frame clones here, not all; method: immunoSEQ multiplex PCR. V, J and clone size were drawn from that table, and D and trimming were deduced from the DNA. The sample has some 20,000 clones, 87% seen once. This CDR3 comprises 15 residues. CDR1 is MDHEN and CDR2 is SYDVKM in the germline V gene. V was trimmed by 2 bases and J by 0 bases, leaving 11 bases between them. Input material: peripheral blood. The sequence was obtained from a human donor in a cohort sampled during active COVID-19. The donor label of this sample is uncertain. This chain connects TRBV28 to TRBJ2-7; D is possibly TRBD1 (6 bases). CDR3 protein: CASSLDRFSSYEQYF. DNA of the CDR3: TGTGCCAGCAGTTTAGACAGGTTTAGCTCCTACGAGCAGTACTTC.